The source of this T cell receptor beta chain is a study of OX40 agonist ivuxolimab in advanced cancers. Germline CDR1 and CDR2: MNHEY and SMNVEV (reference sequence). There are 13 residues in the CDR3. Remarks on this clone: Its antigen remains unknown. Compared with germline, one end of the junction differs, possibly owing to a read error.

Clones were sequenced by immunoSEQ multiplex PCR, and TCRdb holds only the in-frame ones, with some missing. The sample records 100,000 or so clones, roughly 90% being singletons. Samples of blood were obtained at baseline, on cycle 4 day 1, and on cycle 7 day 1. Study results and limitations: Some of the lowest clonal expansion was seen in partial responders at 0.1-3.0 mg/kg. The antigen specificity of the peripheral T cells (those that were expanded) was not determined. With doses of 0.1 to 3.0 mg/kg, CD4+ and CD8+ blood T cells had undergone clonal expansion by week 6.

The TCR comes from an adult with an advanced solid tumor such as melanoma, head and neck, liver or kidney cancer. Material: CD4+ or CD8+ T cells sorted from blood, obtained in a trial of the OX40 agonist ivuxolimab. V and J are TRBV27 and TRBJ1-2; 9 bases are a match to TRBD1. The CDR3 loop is CASSLGTGSPPLF. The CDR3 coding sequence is TGTGCCAGCAGTTTAGGGACAGGGAGTCCCCCTCTCTTC.